The present TCR beta chain was sequenced within a study of T cell repertoires in cytomegalovirus infection. Study-wide findings and caveats: Totalled public TCR beta family frequency picked out people who carried CMV plus the relevant HLA. It was HLA-C-restricted CMV-specific TCR beta clonotypes that dominated the response ex vivo.

In this sample, this clonotype turned up many times. Its specificity is unknown. Using its own MiXCR run on the reads, TCRdb lists one record per CDR3 protein. The profile shows more than 650,000 distinct CDR3 sequences, about a third of them singletons. What was sequenced was PBMCs. This clonotype originated in a human donor in good health (CMV status not recorded). Some clones in this sample may be carry-over from other donors' samples.

The CDR3 loop reads CASSPLADSYNEQFF. DNA of the CDR3: TGTGCCAGCAGCCCACTAGCGGACTCCTACAATGAGCAGTTCTTC. The chain has TRBV7-2 and TRBJ2-1, with 8 positions matching TRBD2. V shed 5 bases, J shed 0 bases, and the junction held 3 bases outside the gene matches. Germline values: CDR1 SGHTA, CDR2 FQGNSA. The CDR3 has 15 residues.